The source of this T cell receptor (beta chain) is a study of cytomegalovirus exposure and HLA in healthy donors. CDR3 length equals 13 residues. The ends lost 7 bases at V and 0 bases at J; junction bases unmatched: 3. The germline V gene encodes CDR1 WSHSY and CDR2 SAAADI. The PCR used 60 Vbeta and 13 Jbeta primers. The table came from immunoSEQ multiplex PCR; TCRdb's copy has only in-frame clones and leaves some out. This table holds over 100,000 clones. Points on this clone: Its antigen is as yet unknown.

Findings and limits, study-wide: Rarity held for most TCR sequences, but there were some public TCRs that occurred in many donors.

This clonotype was obtained from a man aged 40-55 years in good health and CMV-seropositive. V usage is TRBV10-2 and J usage is TRBJ2-7; 7 nucleotides agree with TRBD2. Sample: PBMCs. CDR3 sequence: CASKAGISYEQYF. Written as DNA, the CDR3 is TGCGCCAGCAAAGCGGGAATCTCCTACGAGCAGTACTTC.